These 29 T cell receptor beta chains originate from one sample sequenced in a study of blood T cell repertoires in COVID-19. Produced via immunoSEQ multiplex PCR; TCRdb's table is partial and in-frame only. The repertoire consists of roughly 76,000 clones, with about 89% occurring once and the leading ten covering more than 11%. The sample comprised peripheral blood. The receptors originated from a man aged 65 to 79 with active or convalescent COVID-19.

V and J are TRBV10-3 and TRBJ1-6; 8 bases map to TRBD1. Germline values: CDR1 ENHRY, CDR2 SYGVKD. V was clipped by 6 bases and J by 8 bases; unmatched bases: 6. This CDR3 region has 14 residues. This chain's CDR3 is CAISPGQGDSPLHF. CDR3 DNA: TGTGCCATCAGCCCAGGACAGGGAGATTCACCCCTCCACTTT.

CDR3 sequence reads: CASSQLQGLGYNEQFF. Here the CDR3 DNA reads TGCGCCAGCAGCCAATTACAGGGCCTTGGGTACAATGAGCAGTTCTTC. This sequence joins TRBV4-3 and TRBJ2-1; the D gene is possibly TRBD1 (6 bases). CDR1 is LGHNA and CDR2 is YSLEER in the germline V gene. Trimming pared 2 bases from V and 4 bases from J, leaving 15 bases between. The CDR3 sequence is 16 residues long.

The J gene is TRBJ2-3, the V gene TRBV5-6; 7 nucleotides agree with TRBD2. The J segment lost 0 bases and the V segment lost 2 bases, leaving 9 bases of the junction unmatched. Per the germline V gene, CDR1 is SGHDT and CDR2 is YYEEEE. The CDR3 has 17 residues. The CDR3 DNA reads TGTGCCAGCAGCTTCTCTTTACTAGCGCCCAGCACAGATACGCAGTATTTT. This encodes CASSFSLLAPSTDTQYF.

This chain uses TRBV9 with TRBJ2-7, with 10 bases identical to TRBD1. V was clipped by 4 bases and J by 5 bases; unmatched bases: 9. The CDR3 totals 15 residues. Germline values: CDR1 SGDLS, CDR2 YYNGEE. The CDR3 DNA sequence: TGTGCCAGCAGCCCAGCGGGACAGGGGTTTGACGAGCAGTACTTC. Protein sequence: CASSPAGQGFDEQYF. The complete variable domain, with remaining parts taken from reference TRBV9 and TRBJ2-7, reads DSGVTQTPKHLITATGQRVTLRCSPRSGDLSVYWYQQSLDQGLQFLIQYYNGEERAKGNILERFSAQQFPDLHSELNLSSLELGDSALYFCASSPAGQGFDEQYFGPGTRLTVT.

The V call is TRBV7-9, the J call TRBJ1-6; 8 nucleotides line up with TRBD1. The CDR3 covers 14 residues. V shed 3 bases, J shed 10 bases, and the junction held 5 bases outside the gene matches. CDR1 and CDR2 from the germline V gene are SEHNR and FQNEAQ (reference sequence). CDR3 residues: CASSFEAGGSPLHF. Here the CDR3 DNA reads TGTGCCAGCAGCTTCGAGGCAGGGGGCTCACCCCTCCACTTT. Full variable domain (remainder filled in from reference TRBV7-9 and TRBJ1-6): DTGVSQNPRHKITKRGQNVTFRCDPISEHNRLYWYRQTLGQGPEFLTYFQNEAQLEKSRLLSDRFSAERPKGSFSTLEIQRTEQGDSAMYLCASSFEAGGSPLHFGNGTRLTVT.

The rearrangement links TRBV29-1 to TRBJ2-2, with 8 bases matching TRBD1. Germline loops: CDR1 SQVTM, CDR2 ANQGSEA. CDR3 size: 13 residues. The V gene end was trimmed by 6 bases and the J gene end by 5 bases; junction bases not matched to a gene: 5. The CDR3 is CSVDRGGTGELFF. As DNA, the CDR3 is TGCAGCGTCGACAGGGGAGGAACCGGGGAGCTGTTTTTT.

The chain uses TRBV7-2 and TRBJ2-5; D is perhaps TRBD1 (6 bases). This CDR3 contains 16 residues. V lost 4 bases and J 5 bases, leaving 20 bases between the germline ends. Germline CDR1 and CDR2: SGHTA and FQGNSA. The CDR3: CASSSMTGWAGETQYF. CDR3 sequence (DNA): TGTGCCAGCAGCTCGATGACAGGCTGGGCAGGGGAGACCCAGTACTTC. The whole variable domain, filled in from reference TRBV7-2 and TRBJ2-5, reads GAGVSQSPSNKVTEKGKDVELRCDPISGHTALYWYRQSLGQGLEFLIYFQGNSAPDKSGLPSDRFSAERTGGSVSTLTIQRTQQEDSAVYLCASSSMTGWAGETQYFGPGTRLLVL.

V is TRBV4-3 and J is TRBJ1-2, with unresolved D. CDR3 length equals 16 residues. V was trimmed by 0 bases and J by 7 bases, leaving 18 bases between them. The germline V gene has CDR1 LGHNA and CDR2 YSLEER. The CDR3 here is CASSQDSQSGFGGYTF. The CDR3 DNA sequence: TGCGCCAGCAGCCAAGATTCCCAATCGGGGTTTGGTGGCTACACCTTC.

This clone was seen more than once but under ten times. The chain employs TRBV4-1 and TRBJ2-1; 12 nucleotides line up with TRBD2. Per germline, CDR1 MGHRA and CDR2 YSYEKL. This CDR3 has 15 amino acids. V lost 6 bases and J lost 3; bases outside the gene matches: 3. CDR3 nucleotides: TGCGCCAGCAGACGACTAGCGGGGGTCTACAATGAGCAGTTCTTC. It specifies CASRRLAGVYNEQFF.

The chain links TRBV7-2 to TRBJ2-1; D call uncertain. V was cut by 1 base and J by 0 bases, with 10 bases left in between. Germline assignment: CDR1 SGHTA and CDR2 FQGNSA. This CDR3 comprises 16 residues. CDR3 amino acids: CASSLGALSSYNEQFF. The CDR3 region has the DNA TGTGCCAGCAGCTTAGGTGCCCTCAGCTCCTACAATGAGCAGTTCTTC.

The CDR3 DNA reads TGCGCCAGCAGCAACGGACAGATGGGGAACACTGAAGCTTTCTTT. Residues: CASSNGQMGNTEAFF. This rearrangement joins TRBV5-1 to TRBJ1-1, with D perhaps matching TRBD1 (6 bases). V was clipped by 4 bases and J by 1 base, with 14 bases between them. The CDR3 runs to 15 residues. Per germline, CDR1 SGHRS and CDR2 YFSETQ.

The chain links TRBV14 to TRBJ2-5; D perhaps matches TRBD2 (5 bases). V shed 2 bases and J shed 4 bases, with 14 bases lying between them. Germline assignment: CDR1 SGHDN and CDR2 FVKESK. CDR3 size: 15 residues. The CDR3 nucleotides are TGTGCCAGCAGCCAACAAGCTGGAAGCGGAGAGACCCAGTACTTC. Amino acids: CASSQQAGSGETQYF.

This chain links TRBV7-9 with TRBJ2-3; 15 bases map to TRBD2. Germline values: CDR1 SEHNR, CDR2 FQNEAQ (reference sequence). V shed 5 bases and J 6 bases; nucleotides not matched to a gene: 12. The CDR3 runs 18 residues. CDR3 bases: TGTGCCAGCAGCCCATTCGGACTAGCGGGAGGGCCTAGGGATACGCAGTATTTT. The encoded protein is CASSPFGLAGGPRDTQYF. Supplemented by reference TRBV7-9 and TRBJ2-3, the full variable domain reads DTGVSQNPRHKITKRGQNVTFRCDPISEHNRLYWYRQTLGQGPEFLTYFQNEAQLEKSRLLSDRFSAERPKGSFSTLEIQRTEQGDSAMYLCASSPFGLAGGPRDTQYFGPGTRLTVL.

The count of this clone is one. V is TRBV7-9 and J is TRBJ1-2; D is undetermined. The CDR3 has 13 amino acids. V was shortened by 0 bases and J by 8 bases, with 10 bases between the two germline ends. CDR1 is SEHNR, CDR2 FQNEAQ, per germline (reference sequence). CDR3 bases: TGTGCCAGCAGCTTAGCTGTCGGGAGAGGCTACACCTTC. Translated, it gives CASSLAVGRGYTF. Using reference TRBV7-9 and TRBJ1-2 for the parts outside the CDR3, the full variable domain is DTGVSQNPRHKITKRGQNVTFRCDPISEHNRLYWYRQTLGQGPEFLTYFQNEAQLEKSRLLSDRFSAERPKGSFSTLEIQRTEQGDSAMYLCASSLAVGRGYTFGSGTRLTVV.

V is TRBV15 and J is TRBJ2-1, with TRBD2 matching 10 bases. The CDR3 spans 16 residues. Germline CDR1 LNHNV, CDR2 YYDKDF (reference sequence). Trimming cost V 0 bases and J 7 bases; bases outside gene matches: 6. CDR3 in amino acids: CATSRDRLAGGNEQFF. The CDR3 region has the DNA TGTGCCACCAGCAGAGATCGACTAGCGGGTGGAAATGAGCAGTTCTTC. The variable domain in full, with the rest retrieved from reference TRBV15 and TRBJ2-1, is DAMVIQNPRYQVTQFGKPVTLSCSQTLNHNVMYWYQQKSSQAPKLLFHYYDKDFNNEADTPDNFQSRRPNTSFCFLDIRSPGLGDTAMYLCATSRDRLAGGNEQFFGPGTRLTVL.

In regard to this clone: Its ends do not fully match the called genes, so a read error is possible. The chain is built from TRBV19 and TRBJ1-1; D not resolved. The CDR3 spans 14 residues. From germline, CDR1 is LNHDA and CDR2 SQIVND (reference sequence). In DNA, the CDR3 is TGTGCCAGTAGCATAGGATCTCTAGGCCCTGAAGCTTTCTTT. It is translated as CASSIGSLGPEAFF.

The chain is built from TRBV29-1 and TRBJ2-7; D call uncertain. Germline-derived CDR1 and CDR2 are SQVTM and ANQGSEA. The germline V and J ends were trimmed by 3 bases and 2 bases, with 8 bases remaining between them. CDR3 length equals 12 residues. CDR3: CSVETFTYEQYF. As DNA, the CDR3 is TGCAGCGTTGAGACATTCACCTACGAGCAGTACTTC.

The chain carries TRBV18 and TRBJ1-4; a possible D gene is TRBD1 (5 bases). CDR1 is KGHSH and CDR2 is LQKENI in the germline V gene. This CDR3 spans 16 amino acids. Trimming took 1 base from V and 5 from J, leaving 14 bases between them. The CDR3: CASSPRIGAVNEKLFF. DNA of the CDR3: TGTGCCAGCTCACCACGAATAGGGGCGGTCAATGAAAAACTGTTTTTT.

V gene TRBV5-1 combines with J gene TRBJ2-1; D ambiguous. Trimming stripped 0 bases from V and 5 bases from J, with 3 bases between. CDR1 SGHRS and CDR2 YFSETQ come from the germline V gene. This CDR3 has 12 amino acids. The DNA for the CDR3 is TGCGCCAGCAGCTTGGCGGACAATGAGCAGTTCTTC. As protein: CASSLADNEQFF.

This sequence joins TRBV7-9 and TRBJ2-5; 8 bases map to TRBD1. Germline values: CDR1 SEHNR, CDR2 FQNEAQ (reference sequence). The CDR3 spans 14 residues. V dropped 4 bases and J dropped 4; count of bases not matched to a gene: 5. The CDR3 loop is CASSWTGSPETQYF. In nucleotides, the CDR3 is TGTGCCAGCAGCTGGACAGGGTCCCCAGAGACCCAGTACTTC. Together with reference TRBV7-9 and TRBJ2-5, the CDR3 gives the full variable domain: DTGVSQNPRHKITKRGQNVTFRCDPISEHNRLYWYRQTLGQGPEFLTYFQNEAQLEKSRLLSDRFSAERPKGSFSTLEIQRTEQGDSAMYLCASSWTGSPETQYFGPGTRLLVL.

The chain couples TRBV4-1 to TRBJ2-2; 10 nucleotides match TRBD1. The germline CDR1 and CDR2 sequences are MGHRA and YSYEKL. V lost 1 base and J lost 6; bases outside the gene matches: 2. The CDR3 contains 15 residues. CDR3 coding DNA: TGCGCCAGCAGCCAAGGACAGGGGGCCCCCGGGGAGCTGTTTTTT. Translating gives CASSQGQGAPGELFF.

The gene calls are TRBV30 and TRBJ1-3; D remains ambiguous. The CDR3 consists of 16 residues. Germline CDR1 is GTSNPN and CDR2 is SVGIG (reference sequence). Trimming took off 0 bases at V and 1 base at J, with 13 bases between the two ends. The CDR3 protein is CAWSVRRFSSGNTIYF. As DNA, the CDR3 is TGTGCCTGGAGTGTACGGCGGTTTTCATCTGGAAACACCATATATTTT.

The chain is built from TRBV5-5 and TRBJ2-5, with 11 bases that match TRBD2. Per the germline V gene, CDR1 is SGHKS and CDR2 is YYEKEE (reference sequence). This CDR3 has 18 amino acids. V was clipped by 0 bases and J by 5 bases; unmatched bases: 12. In nucleotides, the CDR3 is TGTGCCAGCAGCTTGGGATCTACTAGCGGGAGAATTGGGGAGACCCAGTACTTC. Translating gives CASSLGSTSGRIGETQYF.

This clone appeared once. The chain uses TRBV1 and TRBJ1-2; TRBD1, the table's D call, was not compared with the DNA. TRBV1 is labeled a pseudogene. The CDR3 totals 14 residues. CDR3 DNA: TGCACCAGCAGCCAAGGGGCAGGGGGCTGGGGCTACACCTTC. This gives the protein CTSSQGAGGWGYTF.

The genes are TRBV11-2 and TRBJ2-3; 8 bases line up with TRBD2. In germline, CDR1 is SGHAT, CDR2 FQNNGV. This CDR3 spans 16 amino acids. The ends lost 4 bases at V and 0 bases at J; junction bases unmatched: 6. The CDR3 DNA sequence: TGTGCCAGCAGCTCGACACTAGCGGCTAGCACAGATACGCAGTATTTT. Translated, it gives CASSSTLAASTDTQYF. Together with reference TRBV11-2 and TRBJ2-3, the CDR3 gives the full variable domain: EAGVAQSPRYKIIEKRQSVAFWCNPISGHATLYWYQQILGQGPKLLIQFQNNGVVDDSQLPKDRFSAERLKGVDSTLKIQPAKLEDSAVYLCASSSTLAASTDTQYFGPGTRLTVL.

The chain links TRBV7-9 to TRBJ2-1; D might be TRBD2 (6 bases). V was pared by 4 bases and J by 6 bases, with 16 bases between. CDR3 length: 15 residues. Germline CDR1 reads SEHNR; CDR2 reads FQNEAQ (reference sequence). CDR3 sequence (DNA): TGTGCCAGCAGCTCTCGTGGGGACTTGGGCAATGAGCAGTTCTTC. This translates into CASSSRGDLGNEQFF.

The chain employs TRBV30 and TRBJ1-1; 7 bases fit TRBD1. V lost 5 bases, J lost 4 bases, and 10 bases stayed unmatched. Germline CDR1 GTSNPN, CDR2 SVGIG (reference sequence). The CDR3 extends over 14 amino acids. CDR3 residues: CAWSKEGARTEAFF. The CDR3 region has the DNA TGTGCCTGGTCAAAGGAGGGGGCTCGCACTGAAGCTTTCTTT. The full variable domain, rest sourced from reference TRBV30 and TRBJ1-1, is SQTIHQWPATLVQPVGSPLSLECTVEGTSNPNLYWYRQAAGRGLQLLFYSVGIGQISSEVPQNLSASRPQDRQFILSSKKLLLSDSGFYLCAWSKEGARTEAFFGQGTRLTVV.

The V call is TRBV5-5, the J call TRBJ1-1, with D uncertain. The V end was cut by 3 bases, the J end by 0 bases, with 15 bases between. The germline CDR1 and CDR2 sequences are SGHKS and YYEKEE (reference sequence). This CDR3 region has 16 residues. The CDR3 spells CASSSTARYLNTEAFF. The CDR3 DNA follows: TGTGCCAGCAGCTCCACAGCAAGGTATCTGAACACTGAAGCTTTCTTT.

The gene calls are TRBV10-3 and TRBJ2-6; D is possibly TRBD2 (6 bases). This CDR3 contains 16 residues. The V gene lost 0 bases and the J gene lost 2 bases, with 8 bases spanning the gap. Per the germline V gene, CDR1 is ENHRY and CDR2 is SYGVKD. CDR3 coding DNA: TGTGCCATCAGTGAGTCTGGGGGGACTGGGGCCAACGTCCTGACTTTC. Translating gives CAISESGGTGANVLTF.